This T cell receptor (beta chain) derives from a study of PD-1 blockade in classical Hodgkin lymphoma. Generated by immunoSEQ multiplex PCR, the TCRdb table keeps only in-frame clones and is missing some. This table has around 99,000 clones, roughly four fifths appearing once. Every patient was affected by relapse after autologous stem cell transplantation, while exposure to brentuximab vedotin was not uniform. The germline V gene encodes CDR1 LNHNV and CDR2 YYDKDF (reference sequence). V was shortened by 0 bases and J by 1 base, with 11 bases between the two germline ends. There are 16 residues in the CDR3.

The sample was peripheral blood mononuclear cells (PBMCs), taken before the second cycle of nivolumab. The chain carries TRBV15 and TRBJ2-3; D gene unclear. This TCR derives from a human donor with classical Hodgkin lymphoma. The CDR3 DNA reads TGTGCCACCAGCAGAGATGCCACCGTGGGCACAGATACGCAGTATTTT. This sequence encodes CATSRDATVGTDTQYF.